The clone carrying this T cell receptor (beta chain) came up many times. As yet, its antigen is unknown. The sorted Tregs were CD4+CD25+CD127-/low cells. After constant-region reverse-primer amplification, full-length variable regions underwent semi-nested PCR with Nested Universal Primer A. TCRdb fed the 5' RACE reads into MiXCR, producing one record per CDR3 protein. Of 11,000 or so distinct CDR3 sequences detected, about a quarter appear once; the ten largest clones hold around 3%. The study's findings and limits: In terms of TCR gene usage, tumor memory CD4+ T cells clustered together with blood and lymph node memory CD4+ cells, as well as with lymph node naive CD4+ cells. Tumor-infiltrating Treg TCR alpha and beta sequences overlapped most with tumor naive CD4+ T cells, then blood naive.

Trimming removed 4 bases from V and 0 bases from J; junction bases left unmatched: 16. Germline CDR1 reads DFQATT; CDR2 reads SNEGSKA (reference sequence). This CDR3 region has 18 residues. The J gene is TRBJ2-3, the V gene TRBV20-1; TRBD1 matches at 7 bases. The source material was Tregs sorted from a lymph node. This TCR was recovered from a female donor with breast cancer. The CDR3 sequence: CSATDLSTTGASTDTQYF. DNA of the CDR3: TGCAGTGCTACAGACTTAAGTACTACAGGGGCTAGCACAGATACGCAGTATTTT.